Below, one TCR beta chain is given with its context. What it binds is not known. Profiling relied on immunoSEQ multiplex PCR, and the TCRdb table lists in-frame clones only, not all of them. The sample has 67,000 or so clones; about 90% are singletons. The entry originates in a study of lymphopenia after photon versus proton radiotherapy. Overall study results and limits: Survival link was tested only in deceased patients; proton benefit remains a possibility. A bigger post-nadir fall in TCR diversity correlated inversely with survival time in deceased patients. Photon-treated patients lost naive T cells and TCR diversity; proton-treated stayed stable.

CDR1 and CDR2 (germline): SNHLY, FYNNEI. The CDR3 runs 13 residues. Trimming took off 5 bases at V and 5 bases at J, with 12 bases between the two ends. The rearrangement uses TRBV2 and TRBJ2-5; perhaps TRBD1 as D (5 bases). This sequence was found in a man older than 75 with esophageal cancer. The source material was peripheral blood, sampled from a patient treated with proton-based radiotherapy. The CDR3 sequence is CASSPQGLETQYF. In DNA, the CDR3 is TGTGCCAGCAGTCCTCAGGGTTTGGAGACCCAGTACTTC.